This TCR beta chain is drawn from a study of CD8 T cells in Susac syndrome. In the study overall: When their blood was taken, the Susac syndrome patients had either not yet had any therapy, were taking corticosteroids, or were taking intravenous immunoglobulin alone.

CDR3 length equals 15 residues. Trimming took 6 bases from V and 1 from J; bases not matched to a gene: 6. Germline V gene lookup returns CDR1 LGHNT and CDR2 FRNRAP. The RNA, about 0.45 to 1 ug, was put through reverse transcription using random hexamers. Amplification of TCR beta CDR3 across 54 Vbeta and 13 Jbeta was performed with immunoSEQ multiplex PCR. TCRdb reprocessed the immunoSEQ multiplex PCR reads with MiXCR, giving one entry per CDR3 protein. Of approximately 180,000 distinct CDR3 sequences detected, around nine tenths appear once; the ten largest clones hold approximately 0.09%. The V call is TRBV12-5, the J call TRBJ1-5; the match to TRBD1 covers 7 bases. The TCR sequence derives from a human donor with Susac syndrome. The sample comprised CD4+ T cells from PBMCs. CDR3 in amino acids: CASGTGTESNQPQHF. CDR3 in DNA: TGTGCTAGTGGAACCGGGACAGAAAGCAATCAGCCCCAGCATTTT.